Each of the 21 T cell receptor beta chains below was sequenced from the same sample in a study of T cell responses to AZD1222 COVID-19 vaccine. Repertoires were generated with immunoSEQ multiplex PCR, while TCRdb's copy carries only in-frame clones and drops some. The table records about 140,000 clones, 80% to 95% of them present only once. The sample in question was peripheral blood, obtained on day 0 of AZD1222 vaccination. These receptors all stem from an adult in good health.

The chain carries TRBV3-1 (or the pseudogene TRBV3-2) and TRBJ1-6, with D maybe TRBD1 (5 bases). Per the germline V gene, CDR1 is LGHDT and CDR2 is YNNKEL (reference sequence). V gave up 3 bases and J gave up 0 bases, with 12 bases separating them. The CDR3 sequence is 17 residues long. The CDR3 sequence: CASSQVDSSSYNSPLHF. CDR3 sequence (DNA): TGTGCCAGCAGCCAGGTCGACAGCAGCTCCTATAATTCACCCCTCCACTTT.

The rearrangement joins TRBV5-4 to TRBJ1-2, with D possibly TRBD1 on 5 matching bases. Germline V gene sequence: CDR1 SGHNT, CDR2 YYREEE (reference sequence). The CDR3 has 14 amino acids. Deletions cut 1 base from V and 4 bases from J, with 11 bases between. This CDR3 is CASSLPGTPYGYTF. The CDR3, as DNA: TGTGCCAGCAGCTTGCCAGGGACCCCCTATGGCTACACCTTC.

The chain is built from TRBV19 and TRBJ1-5; D call uncertain. Germline CDR1 is LNHDA and CDR2 is SQIVND (reference sequence). V was cut by 9 bases and J by 6 bases, with 24 bases left in between. This CDR3 is built from 16 residues. CDR3 coding DNA: TGTGCCAGCGTCCGATCCGCGGTGGACGCCGTTCAGCCCCAGCATTTT. It encodes CASVRSAVDAVQPQHF.

V usage is TRBV9 and J usage is TRBJ1-3, with TRBD1 as a possible D gene (6 bases). The CDR3 length is 16 residues. Looked up from germline, CDR1 is SGDLS and CDR2 is YYNGEE. The V end was cut by 6 bases, the J end by 3 bases, with 19 bases between. The CDR3 coding sequence is TGTGCCAGCACCAGCAGGGGCTCAGTCGGTGGAAACACCATATATTTT. Residues: CASTSRGSVGGNTIYF.

This rearrangement joins TRBV7-2 to TRBJ2-7; 11 nucleotides agree with TRBD1. The V gene end was trimmed by 3 bases and the J gene end by 4 bases; junction bases not matched to a gene: 8. Germline lookup yields CDR1 SGHTA and CDR2 FQGNSA. The CDR3 contains 16 residues. The CDR3 reads CASSFTGTGGGYEQYF. CDR3 in DNA: TGTGCCAGCAGCTTCACCGGGACAGGGGGAGGGTACGAGCAGTACTTC.

The chain recombines TRBV18 with TRBJ2-2; 9 nucleotides line up with TRBD2. CDR1 and CDR2 (germline): KGHSH, LQKENI. V was pared by 0 bases and J by 6 bases, with 2 bases of the junction left unmatched. The CDR3 has 15 amino acids. CDR3 in amino acids: CASSPPSGSSGELFF. The CDR3 DNA is TGTGCCAGCTCACCACCTAGCGGGAGCTCCGGGGAGCTGTTTTTT. The entire variable domain, with the rest obtained from reference TRBV18 and TRBJ2-2, is as follows: NAGVMQNPRHLVRRRGQEARLRCSPMKGHSHVYWYRQLPEEGLKFMVYLQKENIIDESGMPKERFSAEFPKEGPSILRIQQVVRGDSAAYFCASSPPSGSSGELFFGEGSRLTVL.

V and J are TRBV5-8 and TRBJ1-2; 12 nucleotides align to TRBD1. Germline values: CDR1 SGHTS, CDR2 YDEGEE. J was trimmed by 4 bases and V by 1 base; bases with no gene match: 11. The CDR3 sequence is 18 residues long. CDR3 nucleotides: TGTGCCAGCAGCTTGACCGGGACAGGGGGCGCGGGGGGCTATGGCTACACCTTC. Translated, it gives CASSLTGTGGAGGYGYTF.

On this clone: The sample carries other DNA sequences with the same CDR3. The chain uses TRBV18 and TRBJ2-2; TRBD1 matches 7 bases. Germline V gene data show CDR1 as KGHSH and CDR2 as LQKENI. The V and J ends lost 4 bases and 4 bases, in that order; junction bases with no gene match: 3. The CDR3 length is 14 residues. The CDR3 nucleotides read TGTGCCAGCTCACAGGGACAGACCACCGGGGAGCTGTTTTTT. This translates into CASSQGQTTGELFF.

The chain has TRBV5-4 and TRBJ1-1, with 7 bases that match TRBD1. CDR1 SGHNT and CDR2 YYREEE come from the germline V gene (reference sequence). The J segment lost 10 bases and the V segment lost 4 bases, leaving 13 bases of the junction unmatched. The CDR3 loop spans 14 amino acids. As DNA, the CDR3 is TGTGCCAGCAGCGGGGGGAGGCGGACAGGACCAGCTTTCTTT. Protein: CASSGGRRTGPAFF.

The chain has TRBV28 and TRBJ1-2, with 7 bases fitting TRBD1. Germline assignment: CDR1 MDHEN and CDR2 SYDVKM. J gave up 3 bases and V 3 bases, and 7 bases lay outside the gene matches. The CDR3 covers 15 residues. Here the CDR3 reads CASSFPLGQDYGYTF. CDR3 DNA: TGTGCCAGCAGTTTCCCCTTAGGACAGGACTATGGCTACACCTTC.

The CDR3 spells CASSSAPGLNTEAFF. The CDR3 DNA reads as TGTGCCAGCAGTTCGGCTCCGGGCCTTAACACTGAAGCTTTCTTT. The rearrangement links TRBV28 to TRBJ1-1; no firm D call. CDR3 length: 15 residues. Germline assignment: CDR1 MDHEN and CDR2 SYDVKM. V lost 4 bases and J lost 2, with 14 bases in between.

The chain couples TRBV5-1 to TRBJ2-5; 8 bases fit TRBD1. V lost 0 bases, J lost 5 bases, and 9 bases stayed unmatched. This CDR3 has 16 amino acids. CDR1 SGHRS and CDR2 YFSETQ come from the germline V gene. The CDR3 nucleotides are TGCGCCAGCAGCTTGGCAAACAGGGGGAGTGGGGAGACCCAGTACTTC. It specifies CASSLANRGSGETQYF.

The genes are TRBV7-9 and TRBJ2-5; 8 bases fit TRBD1. V lost 1 base, J lost 3 bases, and 7 bases stayed unmatched. The germline CDR1 and CDR2 sequences are SEHNR and FQNEAQ (reference sequence). The CDR3 length is 16 residues. CDR3 amino acids: CASSLGWTGTKETQYF. The CDR3 DNA sequence: TGTGCCAGCAGCTTAGGTTGGACAGGGACAAAAGAGACCCAGTACTTC.

The chain links TRBV11-2 to TRBJ1-2; maybe TRBD1 (6 bases). This CDR3 is 12 amino acids long. From germline, CDR1 is SGHAT and CDR2 FQNNGV. V was trimmed by 5 bases and J by 6 bases, leaving 10 bases between them. The CDR3 DNA reads TGTGCCAGCAGCACTGGGACAAATGGCTACACCTTC. As protein: CASSTGTNGYTF.

The chain uses TRBV19 and TRBJ1-4; D is ambiguous. The CDR3 has 21 amino acids. V was pared by 3 bases and J by 4 bases, with 30 bases between. Germline-derived CDR1 and CDR2 are LNHDA and SQIVND (reference sequence). The CDR3 is CASSIFRGVFPAAESNEKLFF. In nucleotides, the CDR3 is TGTGCCAGTAGTATCTTTCGAGGTGTTTTCCCGGCGGCCGAGAGTAATGAAAAACTGTTTTTT.

The rearrangement joins TRBV7-9 to TRBJ2-3; no reliable D call. V dropped 7 bases and J dropped 5 bases, with 16 bases sitting between them. Germline assignment: CDR1 SEHNR and CDR2 FQNEAQ (reference sequence). The CDR3 length is 14 residues. The CDR3 loop is CASITDRSGDTQYF. In nucleotides, the CDR3 is TGTGCCAGCATTACGGACCGGAGTGGAGATACGCAGTATTTT.

This chain joins TRBV27 and TRBJ1-6; D is unresolved. The CDR3 is made up of 15 amino acids. Trimming cost V 1 base and J 4 bases, with 8 bases left between them. The germline V gene has CDR1 MNHEY and CDR2 SMNVEV (reference sequence). CDR3 residues: CASSLYSTYNSPLHF. Here the CDR3 DNA reads TGTGCCAGCAGTTTATACAGTACATATAATTCACCCCTCCACTTT.

This chain connects TRBV5-1 to TRBJ1-4, with 9 bases that match TRBD1. This CDR3 comprises 15 residues. Germline V lookup: CDR1 SGHRS, CDR2 YFSETQ. The junction had 5 bases not matched to a gene; V was cut back by 5 bases and J by 3 bases. The chain's CDR3 is CASREGTGPNEKLFF. CDR3 coding DNA: TGCGCCAGCAGGGAGGGGACAGGGCCTAATGAAAAACTGTTTTTT. Full variable domain (missing parts from reference TRBV5-1 and TRBJ1-4): KAGVTQTPRYLIKTRGQQVTLSCSPISGHRSVSWYQQTPGQGLQFLFEYFSETQRNKGNFPGRFSGRQFSNSRSEMNVSTLELGDSALYLCASREGTGPNEKLFFGSGTQLSVL.

The V call is TRBV28, the J call TRBJ1-2; unclear D gene. The V and J ends lost 3 bases and 4 bases respectively, with 6 bases between them. In germline, CDR1 is MDHEN, CDR2 SYDVKM. CDR3 length: 12 amino acids. The CDR3 loop is CASSLTLYGYTF. The CDR3 DNA is TGTGCCAGCAGTTTGACCCTCTATGGCTACACCTTC.

The V and J genes are TRBV19 and TRBJ1-2; D call uncertain. Looked up from germline, CDR1 is LNHDA and CDR2 is SQIVND (reference sequence). The V end lost 3 bases, the J end lost 2 bases, and 13 bases lay between the germline ends. The CDR3 loop spans 15 amino acids. The CDR3 nucleotides read TGTGCCAGTAGTATCGGAGGGTCTCCAAACTATGGCTACACCTTC. This translates into CASSIGGSPNYGYTF.

The chain joins TRBV5-1 to TRBJ2-5; possibly TRBD1 or TRBD2 for D (5 bases each). V shed 0 bases and J shed 1 base, with 13 bases lying between them. The length of the CDR3 is 16 residues. Looked up from germline, CDR1 is SGHRS and CDR2 is YFSETQ. The CDR3 loop is CASSLALVGVQETQYF. For the CDR3, the DNA is TGCGCCAGCAGCTTGGCCTTGGTGGGGGTCCAAGAGACCCAGTACTTC.